This T cell receptor beta chain was identified during a study of cytomegalovirus exposure and HLA in healthy donors. Broader study findings: Researchers reportedly found TCR beta sequences accurately predicted most subjects' HLA-A and HLA-B alleles.

CDR3 length equals 9 residues. CDR1 and CDR2 (germline): MNHNS, SASEGT. The primer mix had 60 Vbeta and 13 Jbeta primers. Data came from immunoSEQ multiplex PCR; TCRdb stores just in-frame clones and leaves some out. The ten top clones account for 4% to 5.5%, within a sample of about 67,000 clones. Worth noting for this clone: Its cognate antigen is unknown. Its ends do not fully match the called genes, so a read error is possible.

The sequenced sample consisted of PBMCs. This sequence was found in a man younger than 45 in good health and CMV-seropositive. The chain couples TRBV6-1 to TRBJ1-2; D call uncertain. For the CDR3, the DNA is TGCGGGAGGTACTATGGCTACACCTTC. Translation gives CGRYYGYTF.